Listed below are T cell receptor beta chains from one sample, sequenced in a study of T cells after yellow fever vaccination. One entry per CDR3 protein results from TCRdb running MiXCR on the 5' RACE reads. The data show about 110,000 distinct CDR3 sequences, 7.5% to 9.5% seen once. This sample comprised CD8+ T cells sorted from PBMCs, obtained 45 days after the yellow fever booster vaccination. Source of these receptors: a man aged 30 to 39 who received the YFV17D yellow fever vaccine. Both conserved end residues are part of each CDR3.

J: TRBJ1-5
V: TRBV12-3/TRBV12-4
CDR3: CASSLWGVNQPQHF

J: TRBJ2-2
V: TRBV13
CDR3: CASSLPGASTGELFF

J: TRBJ2-7
V: TRBV29-1
CDR3: CSVEDRGVEFYEQYF

J: TRBJ2-7
V: TRBV14
CDR3: CASSQDDGQSYEQYF

J: TRBJ2-7
V: TRBV7-9
CDR3: CASSLAPGDYEQYF

J: TRBJ2-1
V: TRBV2
CDR3: CARLNRDTKANEQFF

J: TRBJ2-2
V: TRBV12-3/TRBV12-4
CDR3: CASSPRDRVAGELFF

J: TRBJ2-7
V: TRBV9
CDR3: CASSPSADLSYEQYF

J: TRBJ2-1
V: TRBV11-2
CDR3: CASREGGTTLGDEQFF

J: TRBJ2-5
V: TRBV12-3/TRBV12-4
CDR3: CASSPRLYQETQYF

J: TRBJ1-5
V: TRBV7-2
CDR3: CASSLVQERDQPQHF

J: TRBJ2-7
V: TRBV5-1
CDR3: CASSMTYISYEQYF

J: TRBJ2-3
V: TRBV3-1
CDR3: CASSQGISGGRWGQYF

J: TRBJ2-2
V: TRBV6-2/TRBV6-3
CDR3: CASSHGIPPGLAGSGELFF

J: TRBJ2-7
V: TRBV18
CDR3: CASSLQGTGEQYF

J: TRBJ2-5
V: TRBV12-3/TRBV12-4
CDR3: CASSLVETGTKETQYF

J: TRBJ2-5
V: TRBV12-3/TRBV12-4
CDR3: CASSPTPLGTPRETQYF

J: TRBJ2-2
V: TRBV4-1
CDR3: CASSQVPGVTSGRVDTGELFF

J: TRBJ2-7
V: TRBV20-1
CDR3: CSASDFGESYEQYF

J: TRBJ2-1
V: TRBV4-3
CDR3: CASSQDPLAGGYNEQFF

J: TRBJ1-4
V: TRBV27
CDR3: CASSPGHTNEKLFF

J: TRBJ1-4
V: TRBV25-1
CDR3: CASSGSEASATNEKLFF

J: TRBJ2-1
V: TRBV5-1
CDR3: CASSNSGTGDYNEQFF

J: TRBJ1-2
V: TRBV9
CDR3: CASSVVRGAQKDGYTF

J: TRBJ2-1
V: TRBV2
CDR3: CASSGTGYNEQFF